This entry concerns a single TCR beta chain. Its target is not known. The sample is drawn from a study of response to subunit inactivated influenza vaccine. Study outcomes and limitations: New T cells are recruited in small numbers by each seasonal influenza vaccination, according to the authors' suggestion.

From germline, CDR1 is LGHNA and CDR2 YSLEER. V lost 7 bases, J lost 6 bases, and 19 bases lay in between. The CDR3 loop spans 15 amino acids. TCRdb re-analysed the RT-PCR reads in MiXCR, keeping a single row per CDR3 protein. The repertoire consists of approximately 730,000 distinct CDR3 sequences, with approximately 14% occurring once and the leading ten covering 6% to 7%. The V call is TRBV4-3, the J call TRBJ2-1; the D gene could be TRBD1 or TRBD2 (6 bases each). The sequence came from a man in his forties or fifties who received an inactivated influenza vaccine. The sample here was PBMCs from blood, taken approximately 15 days before vaccination. The CDR3 loop reads CASIPSLGGGNEQFF. CDR3 nucleotides: TGCGCCAGCATTCCTAGTCTCGGGGGCGGCAATGAGCAGTTCTTC.